This T cell receptor beta chain comes out of a study of T cell responses to AZD1222 COVID-19 vaccine. Findings and limits, study-wide: White British ancestry dominated among donors, who included more females, and clonal diversity was possibly underestimated. Repertoire sampling happened only post peak T cell response. A reported finding is that nearly half of spike-specific TCRs target unmutated variant regions. Spike-specific TCR breadth and depth both grew after two AZD1222 doses.

This clone was detected only once. As yet, its antigen is unknown. Libraries were prepared by immunoSEQ multiplex PCR; TCRdb keeps only in-frame clonotypes and omits some of them. This sample yields fewer than 120,000 clones, of which roughly 90% are seen a single time; less than 2.5% belongs to the top ten. This TCR was recovered from an adult who received the AZD1222 COVID-19 vaccine. The specimen was peripheral blood, collected 28 days after the second AZD1222 dose.

CDR3: CASSEIGEFGAFF. The CDR3 DNA is TGTGCCAGCAGTGAGATTGGGGAATTCGGGGCTTTCTTT. The genes are TRBV6-1 and TRBJ1-1; D gene ambiguous. Trimming cost V 3 bases and J 11 bases, with 16 bases left between them. This CDR3 comprises 13 residues. Germline loops: CDR1 MNHNS, CDR2 SASEGT.